This T cell receptor (beta chain) was profiled in a study of blood T cells in healthy people across ages. Broader study findings: Per million T cells, TCR beta diversity dropped roughly linearly as age increased.

About this clonotype: What it binds is unknown.

The CDR3 covers 13 residues. With 3 bases removed from V and 4 bases from J, the gap between germline ends came to 6 bases. CDR1 is MNHEY and CDR2 is SMNVEV in the germline V gene (reference sequence). PCR was performed a second time for about 7 to 11 cycles using a sample-barcoded 5' primer and a J-beta primer mix. TCRdb re-derived calls from the 5' RACE reads in MiXCR, one entry per CDR3 protein. Here the sample spans about 1.6 million distinct CDR3 sequences, 30% to 40% being singletons. The specimen sequenced was blood. The J gene is TRBJ2-2, the V gene TRBV27; no firm D call. This clonotype was sampled from a woman younger than 45 in good health. CDR3 amino acids: CASSFIGTGELFF. The CDR3 DNA follows: TGTGCCAGCAGTTTTATAGGCACCGGGGAGCTGTTTTTT.